Listed here are 30 T cell receptor beta chains from one sample, sequenced in a study of blood T cell repertoires in COVID-19. Clones were read by immunoSEQ multiplex PCR, and TCRdb kept only the in-frame ones, dropping some. The repertoire includes a few hundred thousand clones, roughly four fifths of them detected once, and approximately 8.7% sits in the top ten. What was sequenced was PBMCs or T cells enriched from blood (not recorded which). These TCRs come from a man in his forties or fifties who had recovered from COVID-19.

The V call is TRBV6-5, the J call TRBJ2-7, with D possibly TRBD1 on 6 matching bases. With 10 bases removed from V and 5 bases from J, the gap between germline ends came to 18 bases. Germline V gene data show CDR1 as MNHEY and CDR2 as SVGAGI. The CDR3 consists of 13 residues. In DNA, the CDR3 is TGTGCCACCCGACAGGCCCCTCAGGACGAGCAGTACTTC. Its protein is CATRQAPQDEQYF.

CDR3 region: CASSEGALEAFF. CDR3 DNA sequence: TGTGCCAGCAGCGAGGGGGCGCTTGAAGCTTTCTTT. The chain combines TRBV12-3 or TRBV12-4 with TRBJ1-1; 7 bases are shared with TRBD1. The CDR3 spans 12 residues. V trimming: 6 bases; J trimming: 7 bases; junction bases outside the gene matches: 5.

This clone was seen more than once but under ten times. The chain uses TRBV11-2 and TRBJ2-5; the D gene is possibly TRBD1 (5 bases). CDR3 size: 16 residues. V dropped 5 bases and J dropped 5 bases, with 21 bases sitting between them. The germline CDR1 and CDR2 sequences are SGHAT and FQNNGV. Here the CDR3 DNA reads TGTGCCAGCAGCCAATTAGATGTAGGGGCTTGGGAGACCCAGTACTTC. As protein: CASSQLDVGAWETQYF.

The rearrangement joins TRBV29-1 to TRBJ1-2, with a weak D call TRBD1 (6 bases). Germline-derived CDR1 and CDR2 are SQVTM and ANQGSEA. There are 12 residues in the CDR3. V was pared by 6 bases and J by 4 bases, with 12 bases between. The CDR3 region has the DNA TGCAGCGTCCAGGGGCCGGGCTATGGCTACACCTTC. It translates to CSVQGPGYGYTF.

The chain employs TRBV2 and TRBJ1-4; 10 bases map to TRBD1. Per germline, CDR1 SNHLY and CDR2 FYNNEI. V trimming: 7 bases; J trimming: 0 bases; junction bases outside the gene matches: 2. The CDR3 sequence is 15 residues long. The CDR3 sequence: CASKGQGTTNEKLFF. The CDR3 DNA follows: TGTGCCAGCAAGGGACAGGGGACAACTAATGAAAAACTGTTTTTT.

The chain recombines TRBV15 with TRBJ1-1; D is ambiguous. This CDR3 is 14 amino acids long. V was cut by 0 bases and J by 1 base, with 6 bases left in between. Germline-derived CDR1 and CDR2 are LNHNV and YYDKDF (reference sequence). For the CDR3, the DNA is TGTGCCACCAGCAGAGATCCGGGGAACACTGAAGCTTTCTTT. Translated, it gives CATSRDPGNTEAFF.

The CDR3 sequence: CASRFQQGGNGYTF. The DNA of the CDR3 is TGTGCCAGCAGGTTTCAACAGGGTGGGAATGGCTACACCTTC. The chain links TRBV6-5 to TRBJ1-2, with a possible D match to TRBD1 (6 bases). Trimming left V 6 bases short and J 6 bases short, with 17 bases between. Germline CDR1 MNHEY, CDR2 SVGAGI. The CDR3 spans 14 residues.

The chain is built from TRBV12-3 or TRBV12-4 and TRBJ2-4, with 7 bases matching TRBD2. CDR3 length: 12 residues. Trimming at V came to 9 bases and at J to 13 bases, leaving 12 bases not matched to a gene. CDR3 sequence (DNA): TGTGCCAGTTCAAGGACGGGACTAAGGCAGTACTTC. Protein: CASSRTGLRQYF.

This chain uses TRBV5-1 with TRBJ2-7; D is perhaps TRBD1 (7 bases). The CDR3 spans 14 residues. The germline gives CDR1 SGHRS, CDR2 YFSETQ. Trimming shortened V by 7 bases and J by 3 bases, and 17 bases separated the two germline ends. Here the CDR3 DNA reads TGCGCCAGCCAACGGGCAGGGGGAGGCTACGAGCAGTACTTC. Amino acids: CASQRAGGGYEQYF.

The chain recombines TRBV19 with TRBJ1-3; tentatively, D is TRBD1 (6 bases). Between the trimmed V and J ends, which lost 6 bases and 0 bases, there was a span of 9 bases. Germline assignment: CDR1 LNHDA and CDR2 SQIVND (reference sequence). The CDR3 length is 14 residues. The CDR3 spells CASRKQGSGNTIYF. In nucleotides, the CDR3 is TGTGCCAGTAGGAAACAGGGCTCTGGAAACACCATATATTTT.

The chain joins TRBV11-2 to TRBJ2-3, with 7 bases fitting TRBD2. Germline V gives CDR1 SGHAT, CDR2 FQNNGV. There are 15 residues in the CDR3. Losses at the gene ends were 0 bases for V and 1 base for J; bases not matched to a gene: 1. CDR3 nucleotides: TGTGCCAGCAGCTTAGATCTAGCGGGCACAGATACGCAGTATTTT. Protein: CASSLDLAGTDTQYF.

This CDR3 is CAWSQQGNQPQHF. The CDR3 region has the DNA TGTGCCTGGAGCCAGCAGGGTAATCAGCCCCAGCATTTT. The V call is TRBV30, the J call TRBJ1-5; TRBD1 might be the D (5 bases). This CDR3 contains 13 residues. The germline V and J ends were trimmed by 3 bases and 4 bases, with 10 bases remaining between them. Per germline, CDR1 GTSNPN and CDR2 SVGIG (reference sequence).

The V and J genes are TRBV7-3 and TRBJ2-7; TRBD1 might be the D (6 bases). Germline lookup yields CDR1 SGHTA and CDR2 FQGTGA. CDR3 length: 16 residues. Trimming left V 5 bases short and J 0 bases short, with 17 bases between. The CDR3 nucleotides are TGTGCCAGCAGCCAAGGGGGTACCAGCGGCTCCTACGAGCAGTACTTC. Its protein product is CASSQGGTSGSYEQYF.

The chain employs TRBV27 and TRBJ2-1; 7 bases match TRBD1. V shed 2 bases and J 7 bases; nucleotides not matched to a gene: 8. CDR1 is MNHEY, CDR2 SMNVEV, per germline (reference sequence). CDR3 size: 15 residues. The CDR3 spells CASSLVRGQGNEQFF. DNA for the CDR3: TGTGCCAGCAGTTTAGTAAGGGGGCAGGGAAATGAGCAGTTCTTC.

The V gene is TRBV3-1 (or the pseudogene TRBV3-2), the J gene TRBJ1-4; 10 bases map to TRBD1. The CDR3 covers 16 residues. V shed 2 bases and J 7 bases; nucleotides not matched to a gene: 7. Germline CDR1 LGHDT, CDR2 YNNKEL (reference sequence). DNA of the CDR3: TGTGCCAGCAGCCAAAGGGGGACAGGGGCCCCTGAAAAACTGTTTTTT. It translates to CASSQRGTGAPEKLFF.

The V and J genes are TRBV2 and TRBJ1-1; 8 bases line up with TRBD1. Looked up from germline, CDR1 is SNHLY and CDR2 is FYNNEI. Trimming took 4 bases from V and 4 from J; bases not matched to a gene: 5. The CDR3 sequence is 14 residues long. CDR3 coding DNA: TGTGCCAGCAGTGTGACAGGGGCAATCACTGAAGCTTTCTTT. Its translation: CASSVTGAITEAFF.

The V and J genes are TRBV5-1 and TRBJ2-1; D may be TRBD2 (6 bases). Germline-derived CDR1 and CDR2 are SGHRS and YFSETQ. CDR3 length equals 15 residues. V was cut by 1 base and J by 1 base, with 9 bases left in between. CDR3 nucleotide sequence: TGCGCCAGCAGCTTGTTAGGGACTTCCTACAATGAGCAGTTCTTC. Translation gives CASSLLGTSYNEQFF.

This rearrangement joins TRBV25-1 to TRBJ1-3; D is undetermined. The V gene's germline CDR1 is MGHDK and CDR2 SYGVNS. The germline V and J ends were trimmed by 1 base and 0 bases, with 10 bases remaining between them. CDR3 length equals 16 residues. The CDR3 sequence: CASSESRSPSGNTIYF. The CDR3 DNA is TGTGCCAGCAGTGAATCGAGGTCCCCCTCTGGAAACACCATATATTTT.

V is TRBV5-1 and J is TRBJ1-6, with 9 positions matching TRBD1. The CDR3 loop spans 17 amino acids. Germline CDR1 is SGHRS and CDR2 is YFSETQ. Losses at the gene ends were 0 bases for V and 7 bases for J; bases not matched to a gene: 8. Written as DNA, the CDR3 is TGCGCCAGCAGCTTGGGACTACAGGGGGCGGGCAATTCACCCCTCCACTTT. It is translated as CASSLGLQGAGNSPLHF. Based on the CDR3 plus reference TRBV5-1 and TRBJ1-6, the full variable domain is KAGVTQTPRYLIKTRGQQVTLSCSPISGHRSVSWYQQTPGQGLQFLFEYFSETQRNKGNFPGRFSGRQFSNSRSEMNVSTLELGDSALYLCASSLGLQGAGNSPLHFGNGTRLTVT.

The rearrangement uses TRBV11-2 and TRBJ1-1; TRBD1 matches at 8 bases. Looked up from germline, CDR1 is SGHAT and CDR2 is FQNNGV. V trimming: 5 bases; J trimming: 10 bases; junction bases outside the gene matches: 9. CDR3 length: 13 residues. CDR3 sequence: CASSHTRTGRAFF. The CDR3 DNA is TGTGCCAGCAGCCACACCCGGACAGGGCGAGCTTTCTTT.

The V call is TRBV20-1, the J call TRBJ2-7; D unresolved. The V end lost 3 bases, the J end lost 0 bases, and 12 bases lay between the germline ends. Germline CDR1 DFQATT, CDR2 SNEGSKA (reference sequence). The CDR3 extends over 14 amino acids. The CDR3 DNA reads TGCAGTGCTAGTGAATTGAAGCTCTCCTACGAGCAGTACTTC. This encodes CSASELKLSYEQYF.

This sequence joins TRBV3-1 (or the pseudogene TRBV3-2) and TRBJ1-3; 10 nucleotides agree with TRBD1. Germline V CDR1 and CDR2: LGHDT, YNNKEL (reference sequence). V lost 6 bases, J lost 3 bases, and 8 bases stayed unmatched. There are 16 residues in the CDR3. CDR3 DNA: TGTGCCAGCAGACAGGGACAGGGGTTGTTTGGAAACACCATATATTTT. Residues: CASRQGQGLFGNTIYF.

The rearrangement joins TRBV7-2 to TRBJ2-7, with D possibly being TRBD2 (5 bases). CDR1 and CDR2 from the germline V gene are SGHTA and FQGNSA. Between the trimmed V and J ends, which lost 0 bases and 2 bases, there was a span of 17 bases. This CDR3 is 17 amino acids long. DNA of the CDR3: TGTGCCAGCAGCTTAGCCCAGCGGTCTAACGAAGCCTACGAGCAGTACTTC. Residues: CASSLAQRSNEAYEQYF.

The chain carries TRBV5-5 and TRBJ1-2, with a possible D match to TRBD1 (5 bases). The germline gives CDR1 SGHKS, CDR2 YYEKEE (reference sequence). This CDR3 region has 13 residues. Deletions cut 0 bases from V and 9 bases from J, with 12 bases between. CDR3 residues: CASSLEAGFRYTF. CDR3 DNA sequence: TGTGCCAGCAGCTTGGAGGCAGGGTTCCGCTACACCTTC.

The chain combines TRBV7-9 with TRBJ1-2, with a tentative D call TRBD1 (5 bases). V was cut by 2 bases and J by 8 bases, with 12 bases left in between. Per the germline V gene, CDR1 is SEHNR and CDR2 is FQNEAQ (reference sequence). The CDR3 has 13 residues. In DNA, the CDR3 is TGTGCCAGCAGCTTATCAGGGAGGAAAGGCTACACCTTC. Encoded protein: CASSLSGRKGYTF.

The J gene is TRBJ1-1, the V gene TRBV3-1 (or the pseudogene TRBV3-2); the D gene is possibly TRBD1 (6 bases). Per the germline V gene, CDR1 is LGHDT and CDR2 is YNNKEL (reference sequence). The CDR3 is 15 residues long. V was clipped by 1 base and J by 4 bases, with 13 bases between them. The CDR3 protein is CASSQVLQGTTEAFF. CDR3 DNA: TGTGCCAGCAGCCAAGTTCTACAGGGTACCACTGAAGCTTTCTTT.

Concerning this clone itself: The sample holds other DNA sequences that translate to the same CDR3. The chain employs TRBV4-1 and TRBJ2-7, with D tentatively TRBD2 (6 bases). CDR1 is MGHRA and CDR2 is YSYEKL in the germline V gene. The CDR3 length is 14 residues. The V end lost 0 bases, the J end lost 5 bases, and 11 bases lay between the germline ends. CDR3: CASSQEGTRNEQYF. The CDR3 bases are TGCGCCAGCAGCCAAGAAGGGACTCGAAACGAGCAGTACTTC.

The rearrangement joins TRBV2 to TRBJ2-7; 9 bases map to TRBD2. After removal of 4 bases from V and 4 bases from J, the junction contained 14 bases not matched to a gene. This CDR3 is 17 amino acids long. Germline V gene lookup returns CDR1 SNHLY and CDR2 FYNNEI. In DNA, the CDR3 is TGTGCCAGCAGTGGTCTCTCTAGCGGGATTTCTTGGTACGAGCAGTACTTC. Encoded protein: CASSGLSSGISWYEQYF.

The chain joins TRBV7-2 to TRBJ2-3; TRBD2 aligns across 9 bases. Trimming took 5 bases from V and 1 from J; bases not matched to a gene: 7. Germline V CDR1 and CDR2: SGHTA, FQGNSA. The CDR3 extends over 16 amino acids. This chain's CDR3 is CASSPRAGGGTDTQYF. Here the CDR3 DNA reads TGTGCCAGCAGCCCTAGGGCGGGGGGGGGCACAGATACGCAGTATTTT.

The J gene is TRBJ1-1, the V gene TRBV27; the D gene is possibly TRBD1 (5 bases). CDR1 MNHEY and CDR2 SMNVEV come from the germline V gene (reference sequence). The V end lost 2 bases, the J end lost 3 bases, and 16 bases lay between the germline ends. This CDR3 is 16 amino acids long. The DNA of the CDR3 is TGTGCCAGCAGTTTAAAACCCGGGACTTGGGACACTGAAGCTTTCTTT. The encoded protein is CASSLKPGTWDTEAFF.